Listed below are T cell receptor beta chains from one sample, sequenced in a study of blood T cell repertoires in COVID-19. Libraries were prepared by immunoSEQ multiplex PCR; TCRdb keeps only in-frame clonotypes and omits some of them. The data show some 140,000 clones, with about 85% seen just once and approximately 0.63% held by the top ten. The sample was peripheral blood. The receptors shown here come from a man aged 55-75 years with COVID-19, enrolled during active disease. CDR3s leave out the opening cysteine and the closing phenylalanine or tryptophan.

V	length	J	CDR3
TRBV5-6	12	TRBJ1-1	ASSVGQGITEAF
TRBV9	14	TRBJ2-1	ASSVDENSSYNEQF
TRBV4-3	16	TRBJ1-4	ASSQVSGQGISNEKLF
TRBV4-2	15	TRBJ2-1	ASSQDAIGSSYNEQF
TRBV12-3/TRBV12-4	10	TRBJ1-6	ASNTLGSPLH
TRBV6-6	17	TRBJ2-3	ASSPRGGNVGSAQDTQY
TRBV19	12	TRBJ2-2	ASSIWARTGELF
TRBV7-7	13	TRBJ2-2	ASRQTLLSTGELF
TRBV4-2	10	TRBJ2-1	ASSQEEQVQF
TRBV29-1	10	TRBJ1-2	SVDRQGGGYT
TRBV19	12	TRBJ1-2	ASSVDEGAGGYT
TRBV6-6	14	TRBJ2-2	ASSYSGGLGSGELF
TRBV18	13	TRBJ1-1	ASSPSRAQSTEAF
TRBV19	11	TRBJ2-7	ASRVAGAGEQY
TRBV7-9	11	TRBJ1-6	ASSLGQVSPLH
TRBV5-5	12	TRBJ1-4	ASSLARADEKLF
TRBV7-2	10	TRBJ2-7	ASRTEGYEQY